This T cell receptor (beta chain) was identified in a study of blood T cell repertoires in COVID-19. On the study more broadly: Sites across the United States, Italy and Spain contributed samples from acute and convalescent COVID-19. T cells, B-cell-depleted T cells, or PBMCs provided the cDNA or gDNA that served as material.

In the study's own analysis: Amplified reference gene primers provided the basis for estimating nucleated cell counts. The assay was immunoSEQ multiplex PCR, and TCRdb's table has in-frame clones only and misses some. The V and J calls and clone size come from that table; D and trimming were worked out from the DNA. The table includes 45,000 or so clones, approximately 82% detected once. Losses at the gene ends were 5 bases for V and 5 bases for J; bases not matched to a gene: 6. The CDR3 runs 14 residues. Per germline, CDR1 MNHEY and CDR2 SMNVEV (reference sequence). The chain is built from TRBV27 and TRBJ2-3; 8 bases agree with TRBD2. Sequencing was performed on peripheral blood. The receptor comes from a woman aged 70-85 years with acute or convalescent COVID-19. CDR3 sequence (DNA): TGTGCCAGCAGTATCCTAACTAGCGGAGATACGCAGTATTTT. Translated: CASSILTSGDTQYF.